The rows below give T cell receptor beta chains drawn from one sample of a study of blood T cell repertoires in COVID-19. TCRdb keeps only in-frame clones here, not all; method: immunoSEQ multiplex PCR. The sample lists approximately 85,000 clones, nearly 90% seen once, with 4.3% in the top ten. The sequenced sample was peripheral blood. These receptors all stem from an elderly woman with active or convalescent COVID-19. Both conserved end residues are part of each CDR3.

>TRBJ1-1|TRBV12-3/TRBV12-4
CACSDRGLTEAFF
>TRBJ2-1|TRBV7-9
CASSWGQGALNEQFF
>TRBJ2-2|TRBV9
CASSTRQGAGGELFF
>TRBJ2-5|TRBV28
CASSPRETQYF
>TRBJ1-2|TRBV5-1
CASSPRWTGRASYTF
>TRBJ1-5|TRBV6-6
CASSSPQGWNQPQHF
>TRBJ2-1|TRBV5-1
CASSLGRTSGISYNEQFF
>TRBJ1-2|TRBV5-5
CASSLTGWENYGYTF
>TRBJ2-5|TRBV5-1
CASSLLAGTVGETQYF
>TRBJ1-4|TRBV10-3
CAIRDRDKDEKLFF
>TRBJ2-5|TRBV13
CASSFWTSGRPSETQYF
>TRBJ1-2|TRBV18
CASSDRANYGYTF
>TRBJ2-1|TRBV7-8
CASSSARTGGFIEQFF
>TRBJ2-3|TRBV11-1
CASTTGSTDTQYF
>TRBJ1-6|TRBV5-1
CASSPGGNNSPLHF
>TRBJ2-5|TRBV5-1
CASSPQTGKEETQYF
>TRBJ2-7|TRBV6-5
CASSNTYDYEQYF
>TRBJ1-3|TRBV11-2
CASSLGHSGNTIYF
>TRBJ2-3|TRBV28
CASRDTGGSTDTQYF
>TRBJ1-6|TRBV19
CASSIDISSPLHF
>TRBJ1-1|TRBV10-1
CASSEMTGEAFF
>TRBJ1-2|TRBV6-5
CASSRGSGGYTF
>TRBJ1-3|TRBV19
CASRRGQGYSGNTIYF
>TRBJ2-7|TRBV7-2
CASSLGSVHLYEQYF
>TRBJ2-2|TRBV6-5
CASKSRGTGELFF
>TRBJ1-5|TRBV6-6
CASSTSGGFSNQPQHF
>TRBJ1-3|TRBV4-3
CASSQEYRGSGNTIYF
>TRBJ2-7|TRBV24-1
CATSPRQGLSYEQYF
>TRBJ2-6|TRBV11-2
CASSLAVGPRASGANVLTF
>TRBJ1-5|TRBV28
CASSLPWTGKQPQHF
>TRBJ1-3|TRBV28
CASSSSTGRNTIYF
>TRBJ1-1|TRBV6-1
CASSEAIGSGVEAFF
>TRBJ2-2|TRBV6-5
CASSYSRRGAGELFF
>TRBJ2-7|TRBV30
CAWSVSPYEQYF
>TRBJ1-1|TRBV27
CASRRDSSSFF
>TRBJ2-3|TRBV24-1
CATSDRLAGAPDTQYF
>TRBJ1-3|TRBV9
CASSVDEGNTIYF